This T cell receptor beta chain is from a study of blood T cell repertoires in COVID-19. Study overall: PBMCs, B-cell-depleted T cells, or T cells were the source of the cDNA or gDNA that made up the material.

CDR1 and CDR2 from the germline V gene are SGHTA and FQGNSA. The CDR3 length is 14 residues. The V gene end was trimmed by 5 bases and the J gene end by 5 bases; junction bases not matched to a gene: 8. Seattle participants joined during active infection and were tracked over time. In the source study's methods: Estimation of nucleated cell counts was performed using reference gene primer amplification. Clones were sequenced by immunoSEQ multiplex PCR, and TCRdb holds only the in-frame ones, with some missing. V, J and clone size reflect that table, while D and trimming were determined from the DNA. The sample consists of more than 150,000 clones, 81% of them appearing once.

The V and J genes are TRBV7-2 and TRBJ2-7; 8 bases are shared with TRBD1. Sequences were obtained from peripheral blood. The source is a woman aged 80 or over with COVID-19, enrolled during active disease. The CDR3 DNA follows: TGTGCCAGCAGCCGTACCCAGGGGGCGCACGAGCAGTACTTC. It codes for CASSRTQGAHEQYF.